What follows are 2 T cell receptor beta chains derived from one specimen sequenced in a study of cytomegalovirus exposure and HLA in healthy donors. The PCR contained 60 Vbeta and 13 Jbeta primers. Using immunoSEQ multiplex PCR, the repertoire was profiled, and TCRdb retains in-frame clones only, with some absent. This sample yields 150,000 to 200,000 clones, of which 84% are seen a single time; 4.8% belongs to the top ten. Material: PBMCs. These receptors all stem from a girl between 10 and 17 years old in good health and CMV-seropositive.

The V call is TRBV6-1, the J call TRBJ2-7; D is possibly TRBD2 (5 bases). This CDR3 contains 17 residues. Germline CDR1 and CDR2: MNHNS and SASEGT. The V end was cut by 4 bases, the J end by 0 bases, with 19 bases between. CDR3 residues: CASSVVWETVNSYEQYF. CDR3 sequence (DNA): TGTGCCAGCAGTGTAGTATGGGAGACGGTGAACTCCTACGAGCAGTACTTC.

The genes are TRBV5-1 and TRBJ1-5, with D uncertain. The V end lost 4 bases, the J end lost 1 base, and 12 bases lay between the germline ends. Germline loops: CDR1 SGHRS, CDR2 YFSETQ. The CDR3 length is 15 residues. Here the CDR3 reads CASSIEPHSNQPQHF. In DNA, the CDR3 is TGCGCCAGCAGCATAGAGCCCCACAGCAATCAGCCCCAGCATTTT.